The T cell receptor beta chain under discussion was sequenced for a study of CD8 T cells in Susac syndrome (dated by TCRdb to between 2017 and 2020). General notes on the study: Whether CD8+ T cell activation and differentiation in Susac syndrome was antigen driven was tested using repertoire sequencing. Clonality of the CD8+ T cell repertoire was compared between eleven to twelve healthy donors, approximately 14 Susac syndrome patients and around 16 multiple sclerosis patients.

RNA was extracted using the RNeasy kit, and about 0.5 to 1 microgram was reverse transcribed with random hexamers. TCR beta CDR3 regions were amplified with the immunoSEQ multiplex PCR assay covering 54 Vbeta and 13 Jbeta segments. PCR amplification bias was corrected using a synthetic template baseline for primer optimization and computational correction. The authors' analysis ran thus. Reads were assigned to V, D and J genes according to IMGT and analyzed in immunoSEQ Analyzer, with only productive sequences retained. Clonality was calculated as one minus the Shannon entropy normalized by log2 of the number of productive unique sequences. For each patient and control, public and private clones were evaluated within the 100 most prevalent clones. Clones were defined as Susac-specific if absent from the healthy and MS cohorts, from around 1,000 published viral clones and from other ImmuneACCESS disease sequences. The public reads were reanalyzed by TCRdb: fastp trimming at Q25, MiXCR alignment, in-frame beta chains only. Identical CDR3 proteins give one entry, which carries the most common genes and DNA. TCRdb, not the original authors, processed these V and J calls. Present in this sample are approximately 140,000 distinct CDR3 sequences, roughly 76% of which were seen just once. More than 0.5% of the sample belongs to the ten largest clones.

Worth noting for this clonotype: Its antigen specificity is not known. The sample holds no much larger clone one base away, and base qualities are not on file.

Overall study results and their limits: The study acknowledged that relatively few individuals were included in the TCR sequencing and HLA analysis.

Peripheral blood CD8+ and CD4+ T cells from healthy donors, Susac syndrome patients and multiple sclerosis patients were profiled using high-throughput TCR beta sequencing. Treatment-naive patients with stable or active relapsing-remitting disease fulfilling revised McDonald criteria were used as multiple sclerosis controls. Bulk CD8+ and CD4+ T cells were purified by magnetic negative isolation, while CD8+ TEMRA cells were enriched using FACS. Blood was collected in EDTA tubes and processed within 24 hours, with PBMCs isolated through density gradient centrifugation. PBMCs intended for TCR sequencing were frozen in liquid nitrogen and were later thawed in a 37 degrees C water bath. Purity of sorted or isolated CD4+, CD8+ and CD8+ TEMRA cells was at least 90%. Taken from cysteine to phenylalanine, the CDR3 has 17 residues. Kept here is only the CDR3 DNA, which spans 51 bases and is read in frame from base 1. The V end loses 2 bases and the J end loses 3 bases, and a stretch of 18 bases separates them. Per the germline V gene (reference sequence), SEHNR is the CDR1 and FQNEAQ is the CDR2.

The sequence links TRBV7-9 to TRBJ2-3; the D segment could be TRBD2, given 5 matching bases. The sequencing sample was made of CD8+ T cells from PBMCs. This receptor was obtained from a human donor with multiple sclerosis. Read as DNA, the sequence is TGTGCCAGCAGCTTATGGTCGAGGGCCACTGGGACAGATACGCAGTATTTT. This encodes CASSLWSRATGTDTQYF.